What follows are 31 T cell receptor beta chains derived from one specimen sequenced in a study of T-cell memory formation after mild COVID-19. TCRdb reprocessed the 5' RACE reads with MiXCR, giving one entry per CDR3 protein. The top ten clones hold approximately 3.3% of a sample with roughly 150,000 distinct CDR3 sequences, 13% of them seen once. Sequenced material: PBMCs or a T cell subset sorted from them (not recorded which). The receptor source for this set is a man younger than 30 who had mild COVID-19 (a few samples of this study predate the infection). Cell type and time point are not known.

The CDR3 loop reads CSVVARDRADGYTF. DNA of the CDR3: TGCAGCGTTGTAGCCCGGGACAGGGCTGATGGCTACACCTTC. The V call is TRBV29-1, the J call TRBJ1-2, with 9 bases identical to TRBD1. In germline, CDR1 is SQVTM, CDR2 ANQGSEA. The CDR3 covers 14 residues. With 4 bases clipped from V and 6 bases from J, the junction kept 9 bases outside the gene matches.

In its sample, this clonotype was seen a few times. The V and J genes are TRBV28 and TRBJ1-5; TRBD1 might be the D (5 bases). The V gene's germline CDR1 is MDHEN and CDR2 SYDVKM. The length of the CDR3 is 14 residues. V gave up 5 bases and J gave up 7 bases, with 15 bases separating them. This CDR3 is CASSPPAGWQPQHF. In DNA, the CDR3 is TGTGCCAGCAGTCCCCCGGCAGGGTGGCAGCCCCAGCATTTT.

This chain connects TRBV6-5 to TRBJ1-3; D unresolved. The CDR3 extends over 16 amino acids. V was shortened by 8 bases and J by 4 bases, with 21 bases between the two germline ends. From germline, CDR1 is MNHEY and CDR2 SVGAGI. CDR3 amino acids: CASHSPYGQSGNTIYF. CDR3 in DNA: TGTGCCAGCCACTCCCCATACGGGCAGTCCGGAAACACCATATATTTT.

In its sample, this clonotype was seen a few times. This sequence joins TRBV5-1 and TRBJ1-5, with D perhaps matching TRBD1 (5 bases). V was pared by 4 bases and J by 7 bases, with 18 bases between. The germline V gene encodes CDR1 SGHRS and CDR2 YFSETQ. The CDR3 consists of 15 residues. CDR3 in DNA: TGCGCCAGCAGCCCCGGCGGGGCGGTAAGACAGCCCCAGCATTTT. Translation gives CASSPGGAVRQPQHF.

This rearrangement joins TRBV5-6 to TRBJ1-1; D uncertain. The germline CDR1 and CDR2 sequences are SGHDT and YYEEEE. V was shortened by 2 bases and J by 4 bases, with 9 bases between the two germline ends. The CDR3 extends over 13 amino acids. The CDR3 DNA reads as TGTGCCAGCAGCTTTTCTGAAGGCACTGAAGCTTTCTTT. Residues: CASSFSEGTEAFF.

The rearrangement uses TRBV28 and TRBJ2-7; no reliable D call. From germline, CDR1 is MDHEN and CDR2 SYDVKM. V was shortened by 5 bases and J by 6 bases, with 8 bases between the two germline ends. The CDR3 is 11 residues long. CDR3 sequence: CASSTRFEQYV. Here the CDR3 DNA reads TGTGCCAGCAGTACGCGGTTCGAGCAGTACGTC.

Ten or more counts support this clonotype. The J gene is TRBJ1-6, the V gene TRBV18; possibly TRBD1 for D (5 bases). Germline lookup yields CDR1 KGHSH and CDR2 LQKENI. The CDR3 sequence is 13 residues long. The V end was cut by 3 bases, the J end by 5 bases, with 5 bases between. The CDR3: CASSPDNNSPLHF. The DNA for the CDR3 is TGTGCCAGCTCACCGGACAATAATTCACCCCTCCACTTT.

V is TRBV7-2 and J is TRBJ2-7; D gene ambiguous. The length of the CDR3 is 14 residues. Germline values: CDR1 SGHTA, CDR2 FQGNSA. Trimming pared 5 bases from V and 1 base from J, leaving 12 bases between. CDR3 amino acids: CASSPDPISYEQYV. DNA for the CDR3: TGTGCCAGCAGCCCGGACCCAATTTCCTACGAGCAGTACGTC.

Only a few counts were recorded for this clonotype. The chain couples TRBV11-2 to TRBJ2-1; 9 bases fit TRBD2. The germline V gene has CDR1 SGHAT and CDR2 FQNNGV. The length of the CDR3 is 14 residues. J lost 8 bases, V lost 4 bases, and 6 bases had no gene match. The CDR3 sequence is CASSSLAGGHEQFF. Here the CDR3 DNA reads TGTGCCAGCAGCTCCTTGGCGGGGGGGCATGAGCAGTTCTTC.

The table lists this clonotype with a few counts. This chain links TRBV2 with TRBJ2-3; D is uncertain. The CDR3 covers 13 residues. V was pared by 4 bases and J by 4 bases, with 9 bases between. Germline V lookup: CDR1 SNHLY, CDR2 FYNNEI. CDR3 DNA sequence: TGTGCCAGCAGTGTAAGAATGGCAGATACGCAGTATTTT. It codes for CASSVRMADTQYF.

This clonotype has a handful of counts. The chain employs TRBV18 and TRBJ1-5; D unclear. This CDR3 comprises 13 residues. V was clipped by 2 bases and J by 7 bases, with 9 bases between them. Germline CDR1 and CDR2: KGHSH and LQKENI. The CDR3 is CASSPGSQQPQHF. CDR3 sequence (DNA): TGTGCCAGCTCACCAGGATCTCAACAGCCCCAGCATTTT.

The rearrangement links TRBV20-1 to TRBJ1-1, with 7 bases fitting TRBD1. This CDR3 has 14 residues. V was clipped by 4 bases and J by 10 bases; unmatched bases: 15. Germline V gives CDR1 DFQATT, CDR2 SNEGSKA (reference sequence). In DNA form, the CDR3 reads TGCAGTGCTACTGAACAGGGGAAGGGTGATCGAGCTTTCTTT. Translating it yields CSATEQGKGDRAFF.

This clonotype was observed a few times. V is TRBV4-1 and J is TRBJ1-5; weak D call: TRBD1 (5 bases). Germline loops: CDR1 MGHRA, CDR2 YSYEKL. This CDR3 region has 16 residues. Between the trimmed V and J ends, which lost 0 bases and 7 bases, there was a span of 16 bases. The CDR3 sequence is CASSQERGNPRQPQHF. In DNA, the CDR3 is TGCGCCAGCAGCCAAGAAAGGGGTAACCCTAGACAGCCCCAGCATTTT.

This clonotype was recorded a few times. As DNA, the CDR3 is TGCGCCAGCAGCGAAGGACAGGGTGGCGGGGAGCTGTTTTTT. This translates into CASSEGQGGGELFF. The genes are TRBV5-1 and TRBJ2-2; 8 nucleotides agree with TRBD1. The CDR3 runs to 14 residues. The junction had 6 bases not matched to a gene; V was cut back by 4 bases and J by 7 bases. CDR1 is SGHRS, CDR2 YFSETQ, per germline.

The rearrangement links TRBV25-1 to TRBJ2-3; D is unresolved. The CDR3 is 15 residues long. Trimming stripped 1 base from V and 0 bases from J, with 8 bases between. CDR1 and CDR2 (germline): MGHDK, SYGVNS. CDR3 loop: CASSESLGSTDTQYF. The CDR3, as DNA: TGTGCCAGCAGTGAATCTCTAGGGAGCACAGATACGCAGTATTTT. Looking up the rest from reference TRBV25-1 and TRBJ2-3 gives the full variable domain: EADIYQTPRYLVIGTGKKITLECSQTMGHDKMYWYQQDPGMELHLIHYSYGVNSTEKGDLSSESTVSRIRTEHFPLTLESARPSHTSQYLCASSESLGSTDTQYFGPGTRLTVL.

The chain recombines TRBV2 with TRBJ2-5; no clear D gene. CDR1 and CDR2 from the germline V gene are SNHLY and FYNNEI. V lost 2 bases, J lost 7 bases, and 11 bases lay in between. The CDR3 has 13 residues. The DNA of the CDR3 is TGTGCCAGCAGTGAAACGGGTGACGGGACCCAGTACTTC. Amino acids: CASSETGDGTQYF. Using reference TRBV2 and TRBJ2-5 for the parts outside the CDR3, the full variable domain is EPEVTQTPSHQVTQMGQEVILRCVPISNHLYFYWYRQILGQKVEFLVSFYNNEISEKSEIFDDQFSVERPDGSNFTLKIRSTKLEDSAMYFCASSETGDGTQYFGPGTRLLVL.

This clonotype was seen a few times. This chain joins TRBV5-1 and TRBJ1-6; 8 nucleotides align to TRBD1. Germline trimming cut 2 bases from V and 7 bases from J; bases unmatched to any gene: 8. The CDR3 covers 16 residues. Germline V gene data show CDR1 as SGHRS and CDR2 as YFSETQ. The CDR3 DNA reads TGCGCCAGCAGCTTACAGGGGGGAAGCCACAATTCACCCCTCCACTTT. Translated: CASSLQGGSHNSPLHF.

This clonotype was seen repeatedly, ten times or more. The V and J genes are TRBV28 and TRBJ2-3, with 8 positions matching TRBD2. The CDR3 loop spans 12 amino acids. Looked up from germline, CDR1 is MDHEN and CDR2 is SYDVKM. V gave up 6 bases and J gave up 5 bases; unmatched junction bases: 1. CDR3 DNA: TGTGCCAGCAGGGGACTAGTAGATACGCAGTATTTT. This gives the protein CASRGLVDTQYF.

V gene TRBV6-6 combines with J gene TRBJ1-2, with 12 bases that match TRBD1. The germline V gene has CDR1 MNHNY and CDR2 SVGAGI (reference sequence). V gave up 8 bases and J gave up 2 bases; unmatched junction bases: 12. CDR3 size: 17 residues. The CDR3 is CASCSTGTGGLNYGYTF. As DNA, the CDR3 is TGTGCCAGCTGCTCAACCGGGACAGGGGGCCTGAACTATGGCTACACCTTC.

J is TRBJ1-2 and V is TRBV12-3 or TRBV12-4; TRBD1 might be the D (5 bases). The V end lost 2 bases, the J end lost 1 base, and 14 bases lay between the germline ends. The CDR3 is 16 amino acids. The CDR3 DNA follows: TGTGCCAGCAGTTTAAGAAGGACACCGAATAACTATGGCTACACCTTC. Translated: CASSLRRTPNNYGYTF.

This chain joins TRBV5-1 and TRBJ1-2; 9 nucleotides line up with TRBD1. CDR1 SGHRS and CDR2 YFSETQ come from the germline V gene. V was clipped by 3 bases and J by 0 bases; unmatched bases: 3. This CDR3 comprises 15 residues. Here the CDR3 DNA reads TGCGCCAGCAGCTACGACAGGGGGGCTAACTATGGCTACACCTTC. Its protein product is CASSYDRGANYGYTF.

The chain recombines TRBV28 with TRBJ2-7; TRBD2 aligns across 8 bases. The CDR3 runs 15 residues. Germline trimming cut 4 bases from V and 7 bases from J; bases unmatched to any gene: 12. Germline CDR1 and CDR2: MDHEN and SYDVKM. Here the CDR3 reads CASSSPGGVPGEQYV. DNA for the CDR3: TGTGCCAGCAGTTCCCCCGGGGGGGTGCCGGGAGAGCAGTACGTC.

In this sample, this clonotype turned up many times. The chain employs TRBV6-5 and TRBJ2-5; possibly TRBD1 or TRBD2 for D (6 bases each). CDR3 length: 14 residues. Looked up from germline, CDR1 is MNHEY and CDR2 is SVGAGI. Trimming took off 6 bases at V and 5 bases at J, with 16 bases between the two ends. The CDR3 reads CASRIRGGRETQYF. As DNA, the CDR3 is TGTGCCAGCAGAATAAGAGGGGGGCGTGAGACCCAGTACTTC.

The chain couples TRBV5-6 to TRBJ1-2; TRBD1 matches 7 bases. CDR3 length: 14 residues. CDR1 SGHDT and CDR2 YYEEEE come from the germline V gene. The junction had 7 bases not matched to a gene; V was cut back by 4 bases and J by 4 bases. CDR3 protein: CASSLTGFPYGYTF. CDR3 nucleotides: TGTGCCAGCAGCCTGACAGGGTTTCCCTATGGCTACACCTTC. The full variable domain, in which reference TRBV5-6 and TRBJ1-2 provide the parts outside the CDR3, is DAGVTQSPTHLIKTRGQQVTLRCSPKSGHDTVSWYQQALGQGPQFIFQYYEEEERQRGNFPDRFSGHQFPNYSSELNVNALLLGDSALYLCASSLTGFPYGYTFGSGTRLTVV.

V and J are TRBV2 and TRBJ2-7; tentatively, D is TRBD1 (5 bases). This CDR3 contains 13 residues. The germline CDR1 and CDR2 sequences are SNHLY and FYNNEI. Trimming pared 6 bases from V and 4 bases from J, leaving 13 bases between. The CDR3 DNA reads as TGTGCCAGCAGCCAAAGACAGACATACGAGCAGTACGTC. It is translated as CASSQRQTYEQYV.

A few counts support this clonotype. This chain links TRBV7-3 with TRBJ2-2; 7 bases fit TRBD1. V shed 4 bases, J shed 5 bases, and the junction held 1 base outside the gene matches. Germline V CDR1 and CDR2: SGHTA, FQGTGA. This CDR3 spans 13 amino acids. CDR3 sequence (DNA): TGTGCCAGCAGCTCGACAGGGACCGGGGAGCTGTTTTTT. It yields the protein CASSSTGTGELFF.

This rearrangement joins TRBV28 to TRBJ2-7; weak D call: TRBD1 (6 bases). This CDR3 spans 14 amino acids. Germline V gives CDR1 MDHEN, CDR2 SYDVKM. The V and J ends lost 5 bases and 0 bases respectively, with 11 bases between them. The CDR3 sequence: CASSNRDTSYEQYV. CDR3 sequence (DNA): TGTGCCAGCAGTAACCGGGACACCTCCTACGAGCAGTACGTC.

This clonotype was observed a few times. The gene calls are TRBV5-1 and TRBJ2-2; D may correspond to TRBD1 or TRBD2 (6 bases each). The CDR3 consists of 15 residues. Germline lookup yields CDR1 SGHRS and CDR2 YFSETQ. Trimming took 4 bases from V and 5 from J, leaving 15 bases between them. The CDR3 sequence: CASSTGARRTGELFF. In DNA form, the CDR3 reads TGCGCCAGCAGCACGGGGGCCCGGCGGACCGGGGAGCTGTTTTTT.

J is TRBJ1-1 and V is TRBV27, with D unresolved. The germline V and J ends were trimmed by 2 bases and 1 base, with 5 bases remaining between them. This CDR3 comprises 13 residues. Germline CDR1 and CDR2: MNHEY and SMNVEV (reference sequence). CDR3 residues: CASSLMANTEAFF. The CDR3, as DNA: TGTGCCAGCAGTTTAATGGCGAACACTGAAGCTTTCTTT.

This chain joins TRBV4-1 and TRBJ2-5; TRBD2 agrees at 9 bases. Germline CDR1 MGHRA, CDR2 YSYEKL. The CDR3 runs to 19 residues. Germline trimming cut 0 bases from V and 5 bases from J; bases unmatched to any gene: 16. The CDR3 nucleotides read TGCGCCAGCAGCCAAGAACGGCAGAGGCTTGCGGGGGGGCGGGAGACCCAGTACTTC. Translating gives CASSQERQRLAGGRETQYF.

This clonotype was observed a handful of times. The chain joins TRBV12-3 or TRBV12-4 to TRBJ2-5; TRBD1 is a possible D gene (6 bases). There are 14 residues in the CDR3. The V end was cut by 4 bases, the J end by 5 bases, with 14 bases between. In DNA form, the CDR3 reads TGTGCCAGCAGTTCCGGGACATTCCGGGAGACCCAGTACTTC. Translated: CASSSGTFRETQYF.